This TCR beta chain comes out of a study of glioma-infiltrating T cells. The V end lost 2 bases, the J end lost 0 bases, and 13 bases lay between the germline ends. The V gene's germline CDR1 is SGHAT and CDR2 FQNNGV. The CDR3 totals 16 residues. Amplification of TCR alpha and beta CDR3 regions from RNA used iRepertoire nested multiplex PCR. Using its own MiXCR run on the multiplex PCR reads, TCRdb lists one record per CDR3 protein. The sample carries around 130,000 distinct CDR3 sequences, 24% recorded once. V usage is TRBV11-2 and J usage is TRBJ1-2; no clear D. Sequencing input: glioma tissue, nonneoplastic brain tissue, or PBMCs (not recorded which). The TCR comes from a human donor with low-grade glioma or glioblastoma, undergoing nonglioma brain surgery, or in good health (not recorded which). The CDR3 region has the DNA TGTGCCAGCAGCTTAATCTCATGGAGTACTAACTATGGCTACACCTTC. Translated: CASSLISWSTNYGYTF.